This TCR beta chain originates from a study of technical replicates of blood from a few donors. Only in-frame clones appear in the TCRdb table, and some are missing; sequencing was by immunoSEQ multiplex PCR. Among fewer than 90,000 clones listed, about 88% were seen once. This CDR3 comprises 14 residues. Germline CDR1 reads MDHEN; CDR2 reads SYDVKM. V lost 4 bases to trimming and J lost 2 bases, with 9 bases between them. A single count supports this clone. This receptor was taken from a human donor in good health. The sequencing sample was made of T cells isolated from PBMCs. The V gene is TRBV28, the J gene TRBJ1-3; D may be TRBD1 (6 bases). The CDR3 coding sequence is TGTGCCAGCAGTTCTACAGGGCCTGGAAACACCATATATTTT. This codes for CASSSTGPGNTIYF.